Listed below are T cell receptor beta chains from one sample, sequenced in a study of blood T cell repertoires in COVID-19. Using immunoSEQ multiplex PCR, the repertoire was profiled, and TCRdb retains in-frame clones only, with some absent. Of about 240,000 clones in the sample, 80% to 90% are singletons; the top ten hold roughly 2.6%. What was sequenced was PBMCs or T cells enriched from blood (not recorded which). The source of these receptors is a woman aged 25 to 39 with acute COVID-19. The CDR3 runs from the conserved cysteine through the conserved F or W. Each record gives: J gene, D gene, V gene, clone size, CDR3 DNA, CDR3 protein. D genes are given only for firm matches. A clone size is listed for some rows: how often the clone was seen (once, few, many), or a class if it is expanded.

TRBJ2-4	NA	TRBV27	NA	TGTGCCAGCAGTTGGGGGGACATTCAGTACTTC	CASSWGDIQYF
TRBJ1-1	NA	TRBV18	NA	TGTGCCAGCTCACCATCAGGTTTCATGAACACTGAAGCTTTCTTT	CASSPSGFMNTEAFF
TRBJ2-7	NA	TRBV10-1	NA	TGCGCCAGCAGTGTGGACGGGACCTACGAGCAGTACTTC	CASSVDGTYEQYF
TRBJ1-2	TRBD1	TRBV7-8	NA	TGTGCCAGCAGCCCGGGACAGGGTAGGGGCTACACCTTC	CASSPGQGRGYTF
TRBJ1-5	NA	TRBV7-9	NA	TGTGCCAGCAGCTTAGAGGGGGATAGCAATCAGCCCCAGCATTTT	CASSLEGDSNQPQHF
TRBJ1-2	TRBD1	TRBV28	NA	TGTGCCAGCAGTCCCAAGGGACAGGCGATGCGCGGCTACACCTTC	CASSPKGQAMRGYTF
TRBJ1-2	TRBD1	TRBV11-2	NA	TGTGCCAGCAGCTCCGGGACAGACTATGGCTACACCTTC	CASSSGTDYGYTF
TRBJ1-1	NA	TRBV7-9	NA	TGTGCCAGCAGCGCCGAGGGGGAAGTAGCTTTCTTT	CASSAEGEVAFF
TRBJ2-6	NA	TRBV18	NA	TGTGCCAGCTCACCGGGCGGGGAGAAGAAATCTGGGGCCAACGTCCTGACTTTC	CASSPGGEKKSGANVLTF
TRBJ2-5	NA	TRBV20-1	few	TGCAGTGGTGGCTCCCAAGAGACCCAGTACTTC	CSGGSQETQYF
TRBJ2-2	TRBD1	TRBV9	NA	TGTGCCAGCAGTGAAGGGGGCGCAGCCGGGGAGCTGTTTTTT	CASSEGGAAGELFF
TRBJ1-6	TRBD1	TRBV12-5	NA	TGTGCTAGTGGTGAACGGACAGGGACAAATTCACCCCTCCACTTT	CASGERTGTNSPLHF
TRBJ1-5	NA	TRBV4-1	once	TGCGCCAGCAGCCAAGATGTGTCTTATCGCAATCAGCCCCAGCATTTT	CASSQDVSYRNQPQHF
TRBJ2-6	TRBD1	TRBV10-3	NA	TGTGCCATCAGGGGGGACAGGGAGACCCTGTCTGGGGCCAACGTCCTGACTTTC	CAIRGDRETLSGANVLTF
TRBJ1-1	TRBD1	TRBV27	NA	TGTGCCAGCAGCTGGACAGGGACCCTGAACACTGAAGCTTTCTTT	CASSWTGTLNTEAFF
TRBJ1-1	NA	TRBV3-1/TRBV3-2	NA	TGTGCCAGCAGCCAAGGGGGACATCTCCGTACTGAAGCTTTCTTT	CASSQGGHLRTEAFF
TRBJ1-2	NA	TRBV3-1/TRBV3-2	NA	TGTGCCAGCAGCCGAGACGGGACAACCTATGGCTACACCTTC	CASSRDGTTYGYTF
TRBJ2-4	NA	TRBV28	NA	TGTGCCAGCAGGGGTTTGTTGGGGGGAACAAACATTCAGTACTTC	CASRGLLGGTNIQYF
TRBJ1-2	TRBD1	TRBV10-2	NA	TGCGCCAGCAGTGAGGAGGGACAGAGGTCGTTTAACTATGGCTACACCTTC	CASSEEGQRSFNYGYTF
TRBJ2-7	NA	TRBV7-2	once	TGTGCCAGCAGCTCCTTACAGGGTCCATTCCTCGAGCAGTACTTC	CASSSLQGPFLEQYF
TRBJ2-1	NA	TRBV4-1	NA	TGCGCCAGCAGCCCCCTAGGAGGTGACCCTCTCAATGAGCAGTTCTTC	CASSPLGGDPLNEQFF
TRBJ2-1	NA	TRBV24-1	NA	TGTGCCACCAGTGACCCCGCGGGGAAGCAGTTCTTC	CATSDPAGKQFF
TRBJ1-5	NA	TRBV30	NA	TGTGCCTGGAGTGTACCGGGTATGTTCAGGAGGGACCAGCCCCAGCATTTT	CAWSVPGMFRRDQPQHF
TRBJ1-4	NA	TRBV12-3/TRBV12-4	once	TGTGCCAGCAGTTTTCAGTGGAATGAAAAACTGTTTTTT	CASSFQWNEKLFF
TRBJ2-5	TRBD2	TRBV6-6	once	TGTGCCAGCAGTACAGGACTAGCGGGGCGAGAGACCCAGTACTTC	CASSTGLAGRETQYF
TRBJ2-2	TRBD2	TRBV19	NA	TGTGCCAGTAGTAGGGGTCGCGGGGGGGCCTCCGGGGAGCTGTTTTTT	CASSRGRGGASGELFF
TRBJ1-2	NA	TRBV27	once	TGTGCCAGCAGATGGGCAGGTCCGAACTATGGCTACACCTTC	CASRWAGPNYGYTF
TRBJ1-5	NA	TRBV10-1	NA	TGCGCCAGCAGTGACGGTAGGGGTATGGATCAGCCCCAGCATTTT	CASSDGRGMDQPQHF
TRBJ1-2	TRBD1	TRBV6-5	NA	TGTGCCAGCAGCCCCTCCCAACAGGGGTTCTATGGCTACACCTTC	CASSPSQQGFYGYTF
TRBJ1-6	TRBD1	TRBV19	NA	TGTGCCAGTAGTCCCGGGGACAGGGGCAATTCACCCCTCCACTTT	CASSPGDRGNSPLHF
TRBJ2-1	NA	TRBV24-1	NA	TGTGCCACCAGTGATCCCGAATGGGGGGATGAGCAGTTCTTC	CATSDPEWGDEQFF
TRBJ2-2	TRBD1	TRBV12-5	NA	TGTGCTAGTGGGGGGGACAGGGAGAACACCGGGGAGCTGTTTTTT	CASGGDRENTGELFF
TRBJ1-5	TRBD1	TRBV15	NA	TGTGCCACCAGCAGAGATTACGGGACAGACTCCAATCAGCCCCAGCATTTT	CATSRDYGTDSNQPQHF
TRBJ2-1	NA	TRBV7-6	NA	TGTGCCAGCAGCACGTGGGAGAGTAATGAGCAGTTCTTC	CASSTWESNEQFF
TRBJ2-1	NA	TRBV27	once	TGTGCCAGCAGTCCTGACAACCCTGACTACAATGAGCAGTTCTTC	CASSPDNPDYNEQFF
TRBJ2-7	NA	TRBV7-9	NA	TGTGCCAGCAGCTCCCGGGGTTTGTACGAGCAGTACTTC	CASSSRGLYEQYF